The clone carrying this T cell receptor (beta chain) was recorded only once. The repertoire was sequenced with immunoSEQ multiplex PCR; TCRdb's copy has only in-frame clones and lacks some. Of 150,000 or so clones listed, about 89% are singletons. This sample is part of a study of blood T cell repertoires in COVID-19. About the research overall: Samples representing acute and convalescent COVID-19 were sourced from the United States, Italy and Spain.

In germline, CDR1 is SGHDN, CDR2 FVKESK. The V end lost 5 bases, the J end lost 2 bases, and 9 bases lay between the germline ends. The CDR3 sequence is 13 residues long. Material for sequencing was peripheral blood. The TCR was taken from a man aged 60 to 75 with active or convalescent COVID-19. The chain combines TRBV14 with TRBJ1-1; a weak D match, TRBD1 (6 bases). The CDR3 DNA sequence: TGTGCCAGCAGCTACAGGGCCAACACTGAAGCTTTCTTT. It is translated as CASSYRANTEAFF.